What follows are 26 T cell receptor beta chains derived from one specimen sequenced in a study of identical twins. Each CDR3 protein gets one entry after TCRdb re-called the 5' RACE reads with MiXCR. The profile shows about 920,000 distinct CDR3 sequences, about 12% of them singletons. This sample was also put to use in a study of yellow fever vaccine responses in identical twins.

Sequencing was done on a sample of PBMCs. Every receptor here comes from a woman between 18 and 29 years old in good health.

This clonotype was seen a few times. The chain links TRBV10-2 to TRBJ2-2, with TRBD2 identical over 8 bases. The CDR3 sequence is 15 residues long. V lost 6 bases, J lost 2 bases, and 5 bases stayed unmatched. From germline, CDR1 is WSHSY and CDR2 SAAADI. CDR3 sequence (DNA): TGCGCCAGCAGAGGGCGGGGGGTCAACACCGGGGAGCTGTTTTTT. Encoded protein: CASRGRGVNTGELFF.

This clonotype was counted between two and nine times. V usage is TRBV20-1 and J usage is TRBJ2-1, with TRBD2 matching 9 bases. The CDR3 totals 16 residues. Germline-derived CDR1 and CDR2 are DFQATT and SNEGSKA (reference sequence). After removal of 3 bases from V and 4 bases from J, the junction contained 10 bases not matched to a gene. The DNA for the CDR3 is TGCAGTGCTAGGGAGAAGGCGGGGGGGCGTTACAATGAGCAGTTCTTC. It yields the protein CSAREKAGGRYNEQFF.

This clonotype was counted between two and nine times. The rearrangement joins TRBV12-3 or TRBV12-4 to TRBJ2-7; 7 positions agree with TRBD1. J lost 5 bases, V lost 6 bases, and 4 bases had no gene match. The CDR3 consists of 12 residues. The CDR3 loop reads CASSETGHEQYF. The CDR3 DNA sequence: TGTGCCAGCAGCGAGACAGGGCACGAGCAGTACTTC.

The genes are TRBV25-1 and TRBJ2-3; TRBD2 matches 7 bases. Germline CDR1 MGHDK, CDR2 SYGVNS. The J segment lost 0 bases and the V segment lost 5 bases, leaving 5 bases of the junction unmatched. CDR3 length equals 15 residues. In DNA, the CDR3 is TGTGCCAGCAGTCCGTCTAGCGGTAGCACAGATACGCAGTATTTT. It translates to CASSPSSGSTDTQYF.

This clonotype was seen repeatedly, ten times or more. The chain uses TRBV28 and TRBJ2-1; D is ambiguous. The CDR3 has 12 amino acids. Germline V gene sequence: CDR1 MDHEN, CDR2 SYDVKM. Trimming pared 6 bases from V and 7 bases from J, leaving 10 bases between. CDR3 in amino acids: CASSTWRNEQFF. For the CDR3, the DNA is TGTGCCAGCAGCACCTGGCGAAATGAGCAGTTCTTC. The variable domain in full, completed from reference TRBV28 and TRBJ2-1, reads DVKVTQSSRYLVKRTGEKVFLECVQDMDHENMFWYRQDPGLGLRLIYFSYDVKMKEKGDIPEGYSVSREKKERFSLILESASTNQTSMYLCASSTWRNEQFFGPGTRLTVL.

This clonotype occurred a few times. The chain links TRBV20-1 to TRBJ2-5; D may be TRBD2 (6 bases). Germline V lookup: CDR1 DFQATT, CDR2 SNEGSKA (reference sequence). Trimming pared 6 bases from V and 5 bases from J, leaving 10 bases between. This CDR3 spans 11 amino acids. In DNA, the CDR3 is TGCAGTGCCAACGCGGGGGAGACCCAGTACTTC. It encodes CSANAGETQYF.

This clonotype came up a few times. V is TRBV29-1 and J is TRBJ1-2; D might be TRBD1 (6 bases). CDR3 size: 12 residues. V was pared by 4 bases and J by 8 bases, with 14 bases between. Germline V gene lookup returns CDR1 SQVTM and CDR2 ANQGSEA. CDR3 in DNA: TGCAGCGTTGTAAACCTTACAGGGGGCTACACCTTC. This translates into CSVVNLTGGYTF.

The chain recombines TRBV5-1 with TRBJ1-4; D unclear. V lost 3 bases, J lost 8 bases, and 14 bases lay in between. Germline-derived CDR1 and CDR2 are SGHRS and YFSETQ. This CDR3 has 14 amino acids. CDR3 in amino acids: CASSSAGRNEKLFF. The DNA of the CDR3 is TGCGCCAGCAGCTCGGCCGGCAGGAACGAAAAACTGTTTTTT.

In its sample, this clonotype was seen a few times. The genes are TRBV20-1 and TRBJ2-7; D is possibly TRBD2 (5 bases). This CDR3 has 14 amino acids. Trimming shortened V by 6 bases and J by 2 bases, and 17 bases separated the two germline ends. In germline, CDR1 is DFQATT, CDR2 SNEGSKA (reference sequence). CDR3 region: CSANSGIKAYEQYF. In nucleotides, the CDR3 is TGCAGTGCCAATTCCGGGATTAAGGCCTACGAGCAGTACTTC.

This clonotype was counted only a few times. This chain connects TRBV6-1 to TRBJ2-3; D might be TRBD1 (6 bases). From germline, CDR1 is MNHNS and CDR2 SASEGT. The CDR3 has 19 residues. V lost 3 bases, J lost 3 bases, and 25 bases lay in between. CDR3 in DNA: TGTGCCAGCAGTGAGGATCTCAGCAGGGGCAGGGTTGGGACAGATACGCAGTATTTT. It translates to CASSEDLSRGRVGTDTQYF.

A few counts support this clonotype. The chain has TRBV7-9 and TRBJ2-5; the D gene is possibly TRBD2 (5 bases). CDR1 is SEHNR, CDR2 FQNEAQ, per germline (reference sequence). CDR3 size: 14 residues. The V end lost 5 bases, the J end lost 4 bases, and 14 bases lay between the germline ends. The CDR3 reads CASSPLGSPETQYF. The DNA of the CDR3 is TGTGCCAGCAGCCCACTAGGCTCGCCAGAGACCCAGTACTTC.

The chain is built from TRBV6-5 and TRBJ1-6; 11 bases fit TRBD1. V dropped 0 bases and J dropped 7; count of bases not matched to a gene: 5. The CDR3 is 17 amino acids. Germline V gene data show CDR1 as MNHEY and CDR2 as SVGAGI. The CDR3: CASSYSFRTGGNSPLHF. The CDR3 region has the DNA TGTGCCAGCAGTTACTCGTTTAGGACAGGGGGCAATTCACCCCTCCACTTT.

This clonotype was counted between two and nine times. The chain recombines TRBV24-1 with TRBJ2-5; 9 nucleotides agree with TRBD1. Unmatched junction bases numbered 7, after V lost 3 bases and J lost 6 bases. The germline V gene encodes CDR1 KGHDR and CDR2 SFDVKD. The CDR3 has 15 amino acids. For the CDR3, the DNA is TGTGCCACCAGTGATACCGGGACAGGGACGAAGACCCAGTACTTC. It yields the protein CATSDTGTGTKTQYF.

This clonotype was detected a few times. The CDR3 region is CASSRRMNTEAFF. The CDR3 coding sequence is TGTGCCAGCAGCAGGCGAATGAACACTGAAGCTTTCTTT. The chain recombines TRBV11-2 with TRBJ1-1; D ambiguous. V was trimmed by 5 bases and J by 0 bases, leaving 7 bases between them. The length of the CDR3 is 13 residues. From germline, CDR1 is SGHAT and CDR2 FQNNGV.

This clonotype was seen a handful of times. The chain couples TRBV7-2 to TRBJ2-5; D ambiguous. Germline loops: CDR1 SGHTA, CDR2 FQGNSA. V lost 1 base and J 4 bases, leaving 10 bases between the germline ends. The CDR3 is 14 residues long. DNA for the CDR3: TGTGCCAGCAGCTTAGTCCGCCGGGCAGAGACCCAGTACTTC. It yields the protein CASSLVRRAETQYF. The full variable domain, with the rest looked up from reference TRBV7-2 and TRBJ2-5, is GAGVSQSPSNKVTEKGKDVELRCDPISGHTALYWYRQSLGQGLEFLIYFQGNSAPDKSGLPSDRFSAERTGGSVSTLTIQRTQQEDSAVYLCASSLVRRAETQYFGPGTRLLVL.

This clonotype has more than one count but fewer than ten. The V gene is TRBV4-1, the J gene TRBJ1-6; tentative D call: TRBD1 (6 bases). V gave up 4 bases and J gave up 7 bases, with 11 bases separating them. This CDR3 contains 14 residues. CDR1 is MGHRA and CDR2 is YSYEKL in the germline V gene. CDR3 coding DNA: TGCGCCAGCAGCCCAGGGGTACCCAATTCACCCCTCCACTTT. This gives the protein CASSPGVPNSPLHF.

This clonotype was counted at least ten times. CDR3 in amino acids: CASTPGEASEQFF. The CDR3 nucleotides are TGTGCCAGCACCCCCGGGGAGGCTAGTGAGCAGTTCTTC. The chain has TRBV27 and TRBJ2-1, with D perhaps TRBD2 (6 bases). Germline CDR1 is MNHEY and CDR2 is SMNVEV (reference sequence). This CDR3 is 13 amino acids long. Between the trimmed V and J ends, which lost 7 bases and 9 bases, there was a span of 16 bases.

J is TRBJ2-4 and V is TRBV18, with D tentatively TRBD1 (6 bases). With 0 bases removed from V and 2 bases from J, the gap between germline ends came to 8 bases. The CDR3 length is 15 residues. Germline-derived CDR1 and CDR2 are KGHSH and LQKENI. The CDR3 is CASSPPGQTKNIQYF. CDR3 bases: TGTGCCAGCTCACCACCAGGACAGACCAAAAACATTCAGTACTTC.

The chain couples TRBV7-9 to TRBJ1-6, with no clear D. V lost 1 base and J 0 bases, leaving 7 bases between the germline ends. The length of the CDR3 is 16 residues. Germline-derived CDR1 and CDR2 are SEHNR and FQNEAQ (reference sequence). The CDR3 coding sequence is TGTGCCAGCAGCTTAGGGGGAAACTCCTATAATTCACCCCTCCACTTT. The encoded protein is CASSLGGNSYNSPLHF.

This rearrangement joins TRBV15 to TRBJ2-3; 8 bases are a match to TRBD1. The trim removed 6 bases at V and 2 bases at J, leaving 7 bases unmatched. Germline CDR1 LNHNV, CDR2 YYDKDF (reference sequence). The CDR3 contains 15 residues. CDR3 protein: CATRGGQGATDTQYF. The CDR3 region has the DNA TGTGCCACCAGAGGAGGGCAGGGGGCCACAGATACGCAGTATTTT. Variable domain in full (rest from reference TRBV15 and TRBJ2-3): DAMVIQNPRYQVTQFGKPVTLSCSQTLNHNVMYWYQQKSSQAPKLLFHYYDKDFNNEADTPDNFQSRRPNTSFCFLDIRSPGLGDTAMYLCATRGGQGATDTQYFGPGTRLTVL.

The J gene is TRBJ2-5, the V gene TRBV6-1; 7 bases are shared with TRBD2. The V segment lost 6 bases and the J segment 5 bases; nucleotides outside the gene matches: 9. Germline loops: CDR1 MNHNS, CDR2 SASEGT. This CDR3 comprises 14 residues. CDR3 nucleotide sequence: TGTGCCAGCAGAGGACTAGTCGGTGGGGAGACCCAGTACTTC. This translates into CASRGLVGGETQYF.

This clonotype was found a few times. The rearrangement joins TRBV28 to TRBJ1-1; unclear D gene. With 5 bases removed from V and 4 bases from J, the gap between germline ends came to 17 bases. The V gene's germline CDR1 is MDHEN and CDR2 SYDVKM. This CDR3 contains 15 residues. CDR3 region: CASSPAGEAVTEAFF. CDR3 DNA: TGTGCCAGCAGTCCCGCCGGGGAGGCCGTCACTGAAGCTTTCTTT.

The chain recombines TRBV19 with TRBJ2-5; D remains ambiguous. V was clipped by 3 bases and J by 1 base, with 6 bases between them. This CDR3 spans 13 amino acids. The V gene's germline CDR1 is LNHDA and CDR2 SQIVND (reference sequence). CDR3 nucleotides: TGTGCCAGTAGTATGGTTGGCCAAGAGACCCAGTACTTC. Protein sequence: CASSMVGQETQYF.

In its sample, this clonotype was seen a few times. The rearrangement uses TRBV15 and TRBJ2-2, with 13 positions matching TRBD2. The CDR3 contains 23 residues. Looked up from germline, CDR1 is LNHNV and CDR2 is YYDKDF (reference sequence). Trimming cost V 0 bases and J 7 bases; bases outside gene matches: 23. CDR3 amino acids: CATSRDWAVTGLAGPFDSGELFF. For the CDR3, the DNA is TGTGCCACCAGCAGAGATTGGGCCGTTACGGGACTAGCGGGACCCTTTGATAGCGGGGAGCTGTTTTTT.

This clonotype occurred a few times. The chain employs TRBV12-3 or TRBV12-4 and TRBJ2-1; 8 positions agree with TRBD1. The CDR3 covers 15 residues. The trim removed 6 bases at V and 7 bases at J, leaving 11 bases unmatched. The CDR3 sequence is CASSRGQGDWNEQFF. The CDR3 nucleotides read TGTGCCAGCAGCAGAGGACAGGGCGATTGGAATGAGCAGTTCTTC.

This clonotype came up a few times. The chain couples TRBV5-1 to TRBJ1-4; 8 bases agree with TRBD1. J gave up 0 bases and V 3 bases, and 4 bases lay outside the gene matches. The CDR3 loop spans 16 amino acids. Germline V gene lookup returns CDR1 SGHRS and CDR2 YFSETQ. CDR3 loop: CASSSGTGTTNEKLFF. The CDR3 DNA is TGCGCCAGCAGCTCCGGGACAGGAACAACTAATGAAAAACTGTTTTTT.